Sequencing of this T cell receptor (beta chain) was carried out in a study of OX40 agonist ivuxolimab in advanced cancers. Study-wide findings and caveats: At 0.1 to 3.0 mg/kg and by week 6, clonal expansion occurred in CD4+ and CD8+ blood T cells. Low normalized T-cell clonal expansion was also seen in some nonresponders.

Autoimmune disease history or systemic immunosuppression barred patients. Blood sampling took place at baseline, cycle 4 day 1, and cycle 7 day 1. The CDR3 has 13 residues. Trimming left V 10 bases short and J 1 base short, with 14 bases between. Germline values: CDR1 ENHRY, CDR2 SYGVKD. For this clone: Its antigen is not known.

Libraries were prepared by immunoSEQ multiplex PCR; TCRdb keeps only in-frame clonotypes and omits some of them. The profile shows around 25,000 clones, 80% to 90% of them singletons. The receptor was derived from an adult with an advanced solid tumor such as melanoma, head and neck, liver or kidney cancer. This specimen was CD4+ or CD8+ T cells sorted from blood, taken in a trial of the OX40 agonist ivuxolimab. The chain employs TRBV10-3 and TRBJ2-7; D may match TRBD1 or TRBD2 (5 bases each). The CDR3 DNA follows: TGTGCCACGGAGGTGGGACCTTCCTACGAGCAGTACTTC. It translates to CATEVGPSYEQYF.